This TCR beta chain was identified during a study of T-cell reconstitution after alpha-beta-depleted transplantation in children (dated by TCRdb to about 2016). Study-level background: T-cell immune reconstitution after TCRalphabeta/CD19-depleted allogeneic hematopoietic cell transplantation in children was quantitatively tracked in the study by means of TCR repertoire profiling.

What the research found in general, with its limitations: About two months after transplant, the apparently early recovery of alphabetaT-cell counts reportedly depended on just several hundred clones that had expanded rapidly and came from non-depleted graft cells. The high TCRbeta diversity at day 60 in some patients was ascribed to recipient T cells and intrathymic progenitors that had survived conditioning. Hyperexpanded clone frequencies declined over subsequent months; after one year, T-cell counts and TCRbeta diversity were mostly attributed to newly produced T cells.

In regard to this clonotype: Which antigen it targets is not known. Base qualities are not recorded, but no much larger clone differs from it by a single base.

The library was made by PCR. Sequencing took place on an Illumina HiSeq 2500. To normalize quantification of the TCRbeta repertoire, the TCR libraries were built with molecular barcoding that relied on unique molecular identifiers. TCRdb handled the public reads itself, with Q25 trimming in fastp and clone calling in MiXCR, and kept productive beta chains. Entries are consolidated by CDR3 protein sequence, retaining the most common genes and DNA. The sample records around 700,000 distinct CDR3 sequences, around 12% of which are singletons. The ten largest make up 0.79% of the sample. Reading the label with the study, this specimen's treatment or condition is: allogeneic hematopoietic cell transplantation with graft depleted of TCRalphabeta T cells and CD19 B cells. The children who served as transplant recipients had been given grafts of TCRalphabeta/CD19-depleted allogeneic hematopoietic cells. The V and J ends are trimmed by 0 bases and 1 base, leaving 7 bases between them. Reading from cysteine to phenylalanine, the CDR3 counts 14 amino acids. Of the read, only the CDR3 DNA is kept; its 42 bases are in frame from base 1. According to the germline V gene (reference sequence), CDR1 reads LNHNV and CDR2 reads YYDKDF.

This sequence was found in a girl aged 2 to 10 with congenital amegakaryocytic thrombocytopenia, due to receive a stem cell transplant. Rearrangement joined TRBV15 to TRBJ2-7; no D gene is confidently identified. The sequences come from PBMCs, collected before TCRalphabeta/CD19-depleted stem cell transplant. Read as DNA, the sequence is TGTGCCACCAGCAGAGAGGGCGAATCCTACGAGCAGTACTTC. The resulting protein is CATSREGESYEQYF.